Sequencing of this TCR beta chain was carried out in a study of T cell repertoires in cytomegalovirus infection. TCRdb reprocessed the reads via MiXCR and lists one record per CDR3 protein. The sample carries 300,000 or so distinct CDR3 sequences, around 25% recorded once. This clonotype was counted at least ten times. The CDR3 extends over 15 amino acids. V lost 5 bases and J 1 base, leaving 13 bases between the germline ends. What was sequenced was PBMCs. This chain links TRBV12-3 or TRBV12-4 with TRBJ2-3; D possibly corresponds to TRBD2 (5 bases). The clonotype originates from a human donor in good health (CMV status not recorded). Some clones in this sample may be carry-over from other donors' samples. The CDR3 sequence is CASSRRGSGTDTQYF. For the CDR3, the DNA is TGTGCCAGCAGTCGACGGGGTAGTGGCACAGATACGCAGTATTTT.